The next 25 T cell receptor beta chains were all read from a single sample in a study of blood T cell repertoires in COVID-19. Using immunoSEQ multiplex PCR, the repertoire was profiled, and TCRdb retains in-frame clones only, with some absent. The table includes around 280,000 clones, 90% detected once. Sequenced input: PBMCs or T cells enriched from blood (not recorded which). The receptors originated from a woman aged 18-29 years with acute COVID-19.

The chain uses TRBV6-5 and TRBJ1-4; D remains ambiguous. Germline V gene sequence: CDR1 MNHEY, CDR2 SVGAGI. The CDR3 extends over 15 amino acids. Trimming left V 2 bases short and J 8 bases short, with 15 bases between. CDR3 coding DNA: TGTGCCAGCAGTTACAGGGCTCTAACGGGGGAAAAACTGTTTTTT. As protein: CASSYRALTGEKLFF.

The rearrangement joins TRBV5-4 to TRBJ2-5, with 8 bases lining up with TRBD2. The germline gives CDR1 SGHNT, CDR2 YYREEE (reference sequence). Unmatched junction bases numbered 12, after V lost 3 bases and J lost 2 bases. The CDR3 consists of 17 residues. CDR3 sequence (DNA): TGTGCCAGCAGCTCGACTCCCCCTGGCGGGGGGCAAGAGACCCAGTACTTC. Encoded protein: CASSSTPPGGGQETQYF.

Only one count was recorded for this clone. The chain recombines TRBV6-2 or TRBV6-3 with TRBJ2-7; 7 bases are shared with TRBD1. Germline loops: CDR1 MNHEY, CDR2 SVGEGT. With 2 bases clipped from V and 3 bases from J, the junction kept 4 bases outside the gene matches. The CDR3 loop spans 14 amino acids. Here the CDR3 reads CASSYGGQVYEQYF. DNA of the CDR3: TGTGCCAGCAGTTACGGCGGACAGGTCTACGAGCAGTACTTC.

The chain uses TRBV29-1 and TRBJ2-5; 7 positions agree with TRBD1. Germline V lookup: CDR1 SQVTM, CDR2 ANQGSEA. V lost 3 bases, J lost 5 bases, and 6 bases stayed unmatched. This CDR3 is built from 13 residues. DNA of the CDR3: TGCAGCGTTGAGCGACAGGGACGGGAGACCCAGTACTTC. Translating gives CSVERQGRETQYF.

This clone was recorded at least ten times. The V and J genes are TRBV4-2 and TRBJ2-3; 7 bases are a match to TRBD2. This CDR3 contains 17 residues. V lost 4 bases to trimming and J lost 3 bases; unmatched junction nucleotides: 13. The germline gives CDR1 LGHNA, CDR2 YNFKEQ. The CDR3 sequence: CASSPLQRDTGTDTQYF. DNA of the CDR3: TGTGCCAGCAGCCCCCTCCAGCGGGATACTGGGACAGATACGCAGTATTTT.

This clone was counted only a few times. This sequence joins TRBV27 and TRBJ2-4, with D maybe TRBD1 (5 bases). The V end was cut by 3 bases, the J end by 0 bases, with 12 bases between. CDR3 length equals 16 residues. CDR1 is MNHEY, CDR2 SMNVEV, per germline (reference sequence). This CDR3 is CASSLGPERAKNIQYF. The CDR3 bases are TGTGCCAGCAGTTTGGGGCCCGAGAGAGCCAAAAACATTCAGTACTTC.

This clone has a single count. The gene calls are TRBV11-1 and TRBJ1-1; tentatively, D is TRBD1 (6 bases). V lost 5 bases and J lost 1, with 11 bases in between. The germline V gene has CDR1 SGHAT and CDR2 FQDESV (reference sequence). This CDR3 comprises 14 residues. The CDR3 loop is CASSRGTRNTEAFF. CDR3 in DNA: TGTGCCAGCAGCCGAGGGACACGGAACACTGAAGCTTTCTTT.

This chain links TRBV6-1 with TRBJ1-2, with TRBD1 as a possible D gene (6 bases). CDR1 and CDR2 from the germline V gene are MNHNS and SASEGT. Trimming removed 3 bases at V and 2 bases at J, with 16 bases between. CDR3 length: 16 amino acids. This CDR3 reads CASSDIAGAINYGYTF. The DNA of the CDR3 is TGTGCCAGCAGTGATATTGCAGGGGCTATAAACTATGGCTACACCTTC.

The V and J genes are TRBV5-4 and TRBJ2-3; TRBD1 matches at 8 bases. Unmatched junction bases numbered 4, after V lost 4 bases and J lost 6 bases. Per the germline V gene, CDR1 is SGHNT and CDR2 is YYREEE (reference sequence). CDR3 length: 13 amino acids. CDR3 nucleotide sequence: TGTGCCAGCAGCAAGGACAGGGTGGATACGCAGTATTTT. It yields the protein CASSKDRVDTQYF.

V and J are TRBV15 and TRBJ2-5; 10 bases match TRBD1. The germline CDR1 and CDR2 sequences are LNHNV and YYDKDF (reference sequence). Trimming removed 1 base from V and 5 bases from J; junction bases left unmatched: 4. This CDR3 has 15 amino acids. CDR3 DNA sequence: TGTGCCACCAGCAGAGCGACAGGGGGCTTTGAGACCCAGTACTTC. Protein product: CATSRATGGFETQYF.

The CDR3 loop reads CASSPNPGHLNTEAFF. CDR3 in DNA: TGTGCCAGCTCACCGAACCCGGGACACCTGAACACTGAAGCTTTCTTT. The J gene is TRBJ1-1, the V gene TRBV18; maybe TRBD1 (6 bases). The CDR3 is 16 amino acids. V was pared by 3 bases and J by 0 bases, with 14 bases between. Germline assignment: CDR1 KGHSH and CDR2 LQKENI. The full variable domain, with the rest looked up from reference TRBV18 and TRBJ1-1, is NAGVMQNPRHLVRRRGQEARLRCSPMKGHSHVYWYRQLPEEGLKFMVYLQKENIIDESGMPKERFSAEFPKEGPSILRIQQVVRGDSAAYFCASSPNPGHLNTEAFFGQGTRLTVV.

This clone appeared once. This chain connects TRBV25-1 to TRBJ2-1, with D possibly matching TRBD2 (5 bases). The germline V and J ends were trimmed by 3 bases and 4 bases, with 10 bases remaining between them. The CDR3 has 14 amino acids. Germline lookup yields CDR1 MGHDK and CDR2 SYGVNS. The CDR3 sequence: CASSDDRGYNEQFF. CDR3 sequence (DNA): TGTGCCAGCAGTGACGATCGGGGTTACAATGAGCAGTTCTTC.

The gene calls are TRBV18 and TRBJ2-1; 9 positions agree with TRBD1. V lost 4 bases and J lost 0; bases outside the gene matches: 4. Germline V gene sequence: CDR1 KGHSH, CDR2 LQKENI. This CDR3 is 16 amino acids long. The CDR3 DNA sequence: TGTGCCAGCTCACGAGGACAGGGGACCTCCTACAATGAGCAGTTCTTC. Residues: CASSRGQGTSYNEQFF.

The rearrangement uses TRBV5-5 and TRBJ1-5, with 8 bases matching TRBD1. Germline V gives CDR1 SGHKS, CDR2 YYEKEE (reference sequence). The CDR3 loop spans 14 amino acids. The V gene end was trimmed by 3 bases and the J gene end by 6 bases; junction bases not matched to a gene: 5. The CDR3 coding sequence is TGTGCCAGCAGCTCTGGGACAGGTAGTCAGCCCCAGCATTTT. This sequence encodes CASSSGTGSQPQHF.

This sequence joins TRBV5-6 and TRBJ2-7; 7 bases align to TRBD2. Trimming cost V 10 bases and J 3 bases; bases outside gene matches: 10. The CDR3 has 13 amino acids. Germline V gene lookup returns CDR1 SGHDT and CDR2 YYEEEE. This chain's CDR3 is CASFEGGVYEQYF. The CDR3 nucleotides read TGTGCCTCTTTTGAGGGAGGGGTCTACGAGCAGTACTTC.

This chain joins TRBV12-3 or TRBV12-4 and TRBJ2-1, with D unclear. This CDR3 has 13 residues. Trimming took 1 base from V and 6 from J, leaving 7 bases between them. The CDR3 DNA sequence: TGTGCCAGCAGTTTAGGACATCTCAATGAGCAGTTCTTC. It encodes CASSLGHLNEQFF.

The V and J genes are TRBV5-1 and TRBJ2-7; 9 bases map to TRBD2. CDR3 length equals 15 residues. V shed 4 bases and J 6 bases; nucleotides not matched to a gene: 11. Germline V gene lookup returns CDR1 SGHRS and CDR2 YFSETQ. CDR3 sequence (DNA): TGCGCCAGCAGCCGGTGGGCTAGCGGGGCTCTCGAGCAGTACTTC. Its protein is CASSRWASGALEQYF.

CDR3 coding DNA: TGTGCCAGCAGTCCTCTAGCGGGAGTTTCACCCCTTGCGTACTTC. This gives the protein CASSPLAGVSPLAYF. The chain has TRBV28 and TRBJ2-7, with TRBD2 matching 10 bases. CDR3 length equals 15 residues. V gave up 5 bases and J gave up 12 bases; unmatched junction bases: 16. CDR1 and CDR2 from the germline V gene are MDHEN and SYDVKM.

This clone was picked up a small number of times. This chain uses TRBV7-6 with TRBJ2-1, with 11 bases matching TRBD2. Germline V gives CDR1 SGHVS, CDR2 FNYEAQ. Trimming removed 1 base from V and 4 bases from J; junction bases left unmatched: 6. The CDR3 covers 17 residues. The CDR3 DNA reads TGTGCCAGCAGCTTAGGGTCTAGCGGGGGGTTATACAATGAGCAGTTCTTC. Its protein product is CASSLGSSGGLYNEQFF.

The rearrangement joins TRBV5-1 to TRBJ1-2; D gene unclear. The V end lost 1 base, the J end lost 0 bases, and 7 bases lay between the germline ends. CDR3 length equals 14 residues. Looked up from germline, CDR1 is SGHRS and CDR2 is YFSETQ. CDR3 bases: TGCGCCAGCAGCTTGCTATCCTCTAACTATGGCTACACCTTC. Its protein is CASSLLSSNYGYTF.

This clone was recorded a few times. The chain has TRBV27 and TRBJ1-2; TRBD1 agrees at 12 bases. Germline CDR1 MNHEY, CDR2 SMNVEV (reference sequence). The CDR3 sequence is 15 residues long. After removal of 3 bases from V and 4 bases from J, the junction contained 3 bases not matched to a gene. The DNA for the CDR3 is TGTGCCAGCAGTTTGGGGACAGGGGGCGGCTATGGCTACACCTTC. Its protein product is CASSLGTGGGYGYTF.

The chain employs TRBV5-5 and TRBJ2-7, with D hard to call. V was trimmed by 1 base and J by 0 bases, leaving 8 bases between them. From germline, CDR1 is SGHKS and CDR2 YYEKEE (reference sequence). CDR3 length: 14 amino acids. The DNA of the CDR3 is TGTGCCAGCAGCTTGCGTCCGAGCTCCTACGAGCAGTACTTC. Amino acids: CASSLRPSSYEQYF. The whole variable domain, remainder taken from reference TRBV5-5 and TRBJ2-7, is DAGVTQSPTHLIKTRGQQVTLRCSPISGHKSVSWYQQVLGQGPQFIFQYYEKEERGRGNFPDRFSARQFPNYSSELNVNALLLGDSALYLCASSLRPSSYEQYFGPGTRLTVT.

The V call is TRBV4-1, the J call TRBJ2-5, with 8 bases aligning to TRBD2. The germline CDR1 and CDR2 sequences are MGHRA and YSYEKL. The CDR3 sequence is 19 residues long. V shed 0 bases, J shed 4 bases, and the junction held 16 bases outside the gene matches. The CDR3 DNA is TGCGCCAGCAGCCAAGAAGTCGGGGGGGGATTTAAGGTCCGAGAGACCCAGTACTTC. It yields the protein CASSQEVGGGFKVRETQYF.

The V call is TRBV15, the J call TRBJ2-1, with 9 nucleotides matching TRBD2. V lost 1 base and J lost 9; bases outside the gene matches: 7. The V gene's germline CDR1 is LNHNV and CDR2 YYDKDF (reference sequence). The length of the CDR3 is 15 residues. In DNA form, the CDR3 reads TGTGCCACCAGCAGAGTTGCGGGACTAGCAATTGAGCAGTTCTTC. Its translation: CATSRVAGLAIEQFF.

This clone was seen only a few times. The chain recombines TRBV7-8 with TRBJ1-6; D perhaps matches TRBD1 (5 bases). Germline CDR1 reads SGHVS; CDR2 reads FQNEAQ. Between the trimmed V and J ends, which lost 5 bases and 2 bases, there was a span of 19 bases. The CDR3 is made up of 18 amino acids. The CDR3 protein is CASSPVGGVQTYNSPLHF. CDR3 DNA: TGTGCCAGCAGCCCAGTGGGGGGTGTACAAACCTATAATTCACCCCTCCACTTT. Variable domain in full (rest from reference TRBV7-8 and TRBJ1-6): GAGVSQSPRYKVAKRGQDVALRCDPISGHVSLFWYQQALGQGPEFLTYFQNEAQLDKSGLPSDRFFAERPEGSVSTLKIQRTQQEDSAVYLCASSPVGGVQTYNSPLHFGNGTRLTVT.